What follows are 6 T cell receptor beta chains derived from one specimen sequenced in a study of blood T cell repertoires in COVID-19. Profiled with immunoSEQ multiplex PCR; TCRdb holds only in-frame clones, not every one. The sample yields tens of thousands of clones, 82% seen once. Source material: peripheral blood. The origin of the receptors is a woman older than 75 with acute or convalescent COVID-19.

The chain joins TRBV7-9 to TRBJ2-7; TRBD1 matches at 9 bases. Looked up from germline, CDR1 is SEHNR and CDR2 is FQNEAQ (reference sequence). There are 15 residues in the CDR3. The V gene end was trimmed by 5 bases and the J gene end by 1 base; junction bases not matched to a gene: 6. CDR3 bases: TGTGCCAGCAGCCTTGGACAGGGGAGATCCTACGAGCAGTACTTC. Protein sequence: CASSLGQGRSYEQYF. Full variable domain (rest looked up from reference TRBV7-9 and TRBJ2-7): DTGVSQNPRHKITKRGQNVTFRCDPISEHNRLYWYRQTLGQGPEFLTYFQNEAQLEKSRLLSDRFSAERPKGSFSTLEIQRTEQGDSAMYLCASSLGQGRSYEQYFGPGTRLTVT.

This chain connects TRBV21-1 to TRBJ2-5; the table assigns TRBD1, which was not confirmed against the DNA. TRBV21-1 has pseudogene status. This CDR3 is 15 amino acids long. CDR3 DNA: TGTGCCAGCAGCAAACCTCACAGACACCAAGAGACCCAGTACTTC. It specifies CASSKPHRHQETQYF.

This rearrangement joins TRBV28 to TRBJ2-7; D gene unclear. The CDR3 consists of 12 residues. Germline V gene sequence: CDR1 MDHEN, CDR2 SYDVKM. Between the trimmed V and J ends, which lost 1 base and 5 bases, there was a span of 6 bases. CDR3 region: CASSLFSHEQYF. CDR3 bases: TGTGCCAGCAGTTTATTTAGCCACGAGCAGTACTTC.

The gene calls are TRBV27 and TRBJ2-7; 7 bases fit TRBD1. J lost 0 bases, V lost 1 base, and 3 bases had no gene match. Germline CDR1 reads MNHEY; CDR2 reads SMNVEV (reference sequence). This CDR3 has 15 residues. CDR3: CASSLFRQGSYEQYF. In nucleotides, the CDR3 is TGTGCCAGCAGTTTATTTCGACAGGGCTCCTACGAGCAGTACTTC.

In this sample, this clone turned up once. J is TRBJ1-4 and V is TRBV5-1, with 11 bases aligning to TRBD1. V shed 4 bases, J shed 8 bases, and the junction held 7 bases outside the gene matches. CDR1 is SGHRS and CDR2 is YFSETQ in the germline V gene. This CDR3 contains 15 residues. CDR3 region: CASSPRTGGGEKLFF. DNA of the CDR3: TGCGCCAGCAGCCCAAGGACAGGGGGCGGGGAAAAACTGTTTTTT.

The chain recombines TRBV3-1 (or the pseudogene TRBV3-2) with TRBJ1-1, with 7 nucleotides matching TRBD1. In germline, CDR1 is LGHDT, CDR2 YNNKEL (reference sequence). CDR3 length: 13 amino acids. V was pared by 5 bases and J by 6 bases, with 6 bases of the junction left unmatched. DNA of the CDR3: TGTGCCAGCAGCACCGGGACAGCCCCTGAAGCTTTCTTT. Residues: CASSTGTAPEAFF.